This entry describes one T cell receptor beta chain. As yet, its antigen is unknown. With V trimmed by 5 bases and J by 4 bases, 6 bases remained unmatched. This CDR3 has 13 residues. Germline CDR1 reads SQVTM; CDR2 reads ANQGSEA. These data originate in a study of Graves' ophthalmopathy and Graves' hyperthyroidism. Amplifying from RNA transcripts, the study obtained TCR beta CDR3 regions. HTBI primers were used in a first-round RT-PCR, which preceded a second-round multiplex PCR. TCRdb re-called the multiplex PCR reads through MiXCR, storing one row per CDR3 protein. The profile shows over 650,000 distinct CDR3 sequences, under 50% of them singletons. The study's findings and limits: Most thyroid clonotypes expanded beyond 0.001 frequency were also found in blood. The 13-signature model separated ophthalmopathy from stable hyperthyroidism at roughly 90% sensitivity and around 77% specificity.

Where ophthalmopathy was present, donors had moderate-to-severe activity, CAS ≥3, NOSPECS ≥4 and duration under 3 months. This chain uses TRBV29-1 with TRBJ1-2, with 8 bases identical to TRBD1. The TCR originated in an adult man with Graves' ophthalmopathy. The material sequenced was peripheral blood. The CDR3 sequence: CSVQDRAVYGYTF. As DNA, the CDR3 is TGCAGCGTTCAGGACAGGGCGGTCTATGGCTACACCTTC.